This T cell receptor (beta chain) was obtained from a study of Ad26.COV2.S vaccination and SARS-CoV-2 variants. The CDR3 totals 15 residues. Germline CDR1 reads SGHRS; CDR2 reads YFSETQ. The V gene end was trimmed by 6 bases and the J gene end by 5 bases; junction bases not matched to a gene: 9. Treatment specified: roughly 18 received Ad26.COV2.S at low or high dose, single or two shots; about 5 received placebo; per-sample allocation not given. Sampling happened 63 days after the first vaccine or placebo injection. In Boston, an adult donor aged 18-55 years took part. Profiled with immunoSEQ multiplex PCR; TCRdb holds only in-frame clones, not every one. The data hold about 470,000 clones, with 80% to 95% observed a single time.

The specimen comprised peripheral blood, sampled in a trial of Ad26.COV2.S vaccine versus placebo. This receptor was obtained from a person aged 18-65 years who received the Ad26.COV2.S COVID-19 vaccine or a placebo. The chain carries TRBV5-1 and TRBJ2-2; TRBD1 agrees at 8 bases. The CDR3 here is CASTSDRGRTGELFF. DNA for the CDR3: TGCGCCAGCACCTCCGACAGGGGAAGGACCGGGGAGCTGTTTTTT.